Below are 20 T cell receptor beta chains sequenced from a single sample in a study of early stage breast cancer tumors. Produced via immunoSEQ multiplex PCR; TCRdb's table is partial and in-frame only. This sample has roughly 56,000 clones, with about three quarters found just once. The sample taken for sequencing was blood. These TCRs come from a person younger than 45 with breast cancer.

The chain carries TRBV18 and TRBJ1-2, with D possibly matching TRBD1 (5 bases). The germline CDR1 and CDR2 sequences are KGHSH and LQKENI. There are 15 residues in the CDR3. Trimming cost V 4 bases and J 1 base, with 13 bases left between them. The chain's CDR3 is CASSLRRDFNYGYTF. Here the CDR3 DNA reads TGTGCCAGCTCACTACGGCGGGACTTTAACTATGGCTACACCTTC. The variable domain in full, with the rest retrieved from reference TRBV18 and TRBJ1-2, is NAGVMQNPRHLVRRRGQEARLRCSPMKGHSHVYWYRQLPEEGLKFMVYLQKENIIDESGMPKERFSAEFPKEGPSILRIQQVVRGDSAAYFCASSLRRDFNYGYTFGSGTRLTVV.

V gene TRBV27 combines with J gene TRBJ1-2, with D possibly being TRBD1 (5 bases). With 2 bases removed from V and 6 bases from J, the gap between germline ends came to 19 bases. Germline assignment: CDR1 MNHEY and CDR2 SMNVEV (reference sequence). The CDR3 runs to 16 residues. The CDR3 coding sequence is TGTGCCAGCAGTTTACAGGCAGGGTGGGGCCACAATGGCTACACCTTC. This sequence encodes CASSLQAGWGHNGYTF.

This chain uses TRBV11-2 with TRBJ1-2, with D perhaps TRBD1 (5 bases). V lost 5 bases and J 8 bases, leaving 18 bases between the germline ends. The germline V gene has CDR1 SGHAT and CDR2 FQNNGV. The CDR3 consists of 14 residues. Here the CDR3 reads CASSPLWVGEGYTF. The CDR3 bases are TGTGCCAGCAGCCCTCTTTGGGTGGGGGAGGGCTACACCTTC.

The chain recombines TRBV18 with TRBJ1-6, with D perhaps matching TRBD1 (6 bases). Germline assignment: CDR1 KGHSH and CDR2 LQKENI. The CDR3 runs 14 residues. With 2 bases removed from V and 12 bases from J, the gap between germline ends came to 14 bases. CDR3 loop: CASSPFREGGPLHF. The CDR3, as DNA: TGTGCCAGCTCACCATTCCGGGAAGGGGGACCCCTCCACTTT.

The J gene is TRBJ2-3, the V gene TRBV5-1, with D hard to call. Germline V gene data show CDR1 as SGHRS and CDR2 as YFSETQ. V lost 3 bases to trimming and J lost 7 bases, with 9 bases between them. The CDR3 totals 12 residues. CDR3 sequence (DNA): TGCGCCAGCAGCTATTATACGAATACGCAGTATTTT. Translation: CASSYYTNTQYF.

The rearrangement links TRBV5-1 to TRBJ2-7; D perhaps matches TRBD1 (6 bases). CDR1 and CDR2 from the germline V gene are SGHRS and YFSETQ. Trimming took 4 bases from V and 3 from J, leaving 23 bases between them. This CDR3 comprises 17 residues. CDR3 DNA sequence: TGCGCCAGCAGCGTTGCTCCTACCGGGACAAATTACTACGAGCAGTACTTC. Translation: CASSVAPTGTNYYEQYF.

The chain combines TRBV10-3 with TRBJ1-5; D may be TRBD1 (6 bases). The CDR3 covers 17 residues. Germline CDR1 ENHRY, CDR2 SYGVKD. V was clipped by 0 bases and J by 3 bases, with 15 bases between them. The CDR3 protein is CAISESKGNRDNQPQHF. The CDR3 region has the DNA TGTGCCATCAGTGAGTCGAAAGGAAACAGGGACAATCAGCCCCAGCATTTT.

The rearrangement joins TRBV30 to TRBJ1-1; TRBD1 is a possible D gene (6 bases). Germline loops: CDR1 GTSNPN, CDR2 SVGIG (reference sequence). V shed 5 bases and J shed 5 bases, with 15 bases lying between them. CDR3 length: 13 amino acids. The CDR3 nucleotides are TGTGCCTGGGTGAGGGGGGATAGGACTGAAGCTTTCTTT. Encoded protein: CAWVRGDRTEAFF.

This chain connects TRBV6-4 to TRBJ2-2; the D gene is possibly TRBD2 (5 bases). The CDR3 runs to 14 residues. V lost 2 bases and J 3 bases, leaving 7 bases between the germline ends. Germline V lookup: CDR1 MRHNA, CDR2 SNTAGT. CDR3 protein: CASSDDYHTGELFF. The CDR3 nucleotides read TGTGCCAGCAGTGACGACTACCACACCGGGGAGCTGTTTTTT.

The chain joins TRBV10-3 to TRBJ1-1; TRBD1 might be the D (5 bases). CDR3 length: 15 residues. CDR1 and CDR2 (germline): ENHRY, SYGVKD. The V end lost 3 bases, the J end lost 5 bases, and 16 bases lay between the germline ends. The CDR3 DNA follows: TGTGCCATCAGTGACCCCGGGACTTGGGGTACTGAAGCTTTCTTT. It codes for CAISDPGTWGTEAFF.

The CDR3 DNA reads TGTGCCAGCAGCCAAGTCCCTGGGGGGATCCTCTCCTACGAGCAGTACTTC. Amino acids: CASSQVPGGILSYEQYF. This rearrangement joins TRBV4-2 to TRBJ2-7; a weak D match, TRBD2 (6 bases). Germline lookup yields CDR1 LGHNA and CDR2 YNFKEQ. V gave up 1 base and J gave up 0 bases, with 16 bases separating them. The CDR3 has 17 residues.

The chain carries TRBV19 and TRBJ2-3, with 8 bases aligning to TRBD2. The germline CDR1 and CDR2 sequences are LNHDA and SQIVND (reference sequence). The CDR3 is made up of 16 amino acids. Trimming cost V 3 bases and J 2 bases; bases outside gene matches: 7. The DNA of the CDR3 is TGTGCCAGTAGTATTCCAGCGGGAGATACCACAGATACGCAGTATTTT. This gives the protein CASSIPAGDTTDTQYF. The complete variable domain, with remaining parts taken from reference TRBV19 and TRBJ2-3, reads DGGITQSPKYLFRKEGQNVTLSCEQNLNHDAMYWYRQDPGQGLRLIYYSQIVNDFQKGDIAEGYSVSREKKESFPLTVTSAQKNPTAFYLCASSIPAGDTTDTQYFGPGTRLTVL.

V and J are TRBV9 and TRBJ2-2; D gene uncertain. This CDR3 is 12 amino acids long. V lost 6 bases and J 1 base, leaving 4 bases between the germline ends. Per germline, CDR1 SGDLS and CDR2 YYNGEE. CDR3 DNA: TGTGCCAGCACCATGAACACCGGGGAGCTGTTTTTT. It is translated as CASTMNTGELFF. Combining the CDR3 with reference TRBV9 and TRBJ2-2 gives the whole variable domain DSGVTQTPKHLITATGQRVTLRCSPRSGDLSVYWYQQSLDQGLQFLIQYYNGEERAKGNILERFSAQQFPDLHSELNLSSLELGDSALYFCASTMNTGELFFGEGSRLTVL.

This clone was found a few times. The chain has TRBV29-1 and TRBJ1-2, with D unclear. This CDR3 has 13 amino acids. The V end lost 2 bases, the J end lost 12 bases, and 19 bases lay between the germline ends. The V gene's germline CDR1 is SQVTM and CDR2 ANQGSEA. The CDR3 coding sequence is TGCAGCGTTGAAACTGTAGGGAGCCTCGCGAACACCTTC. It translates to CSVETVGSLANTF.

This chain joins TRBV19 and TRBJ1-3; D is unresolved. Trimming stripped 5 bases from V and 0 bases from J, with 11 bases between. The CDR3 contains 15 residues. Germline lookup yields CDR1 LNHDA and CDR2 SQIVND (reference sequence). Written as DNA, the CDR3 is TGTGCCAGTAGTCGGCTCACTGACTCTGGAAACACCATATATTTT. Protein product: CASSRLTDSGNTIYF. The full variable domain, completed using reference TRBV19 and TRBJ1-3, is DGGITQSPKYLFRKEGQNVTLSCEQNLNHDAMYWYRQDPGQGLRLIYYSQIVNDFQKGDIAEGYSVSREKKESFPLTVTSAQKNPTAFYLCASSRLTDSGNTIYFGEGSWLTVV.

The chain links TRBV30 to TRBJ1-1, with 7 nucleotides matching TRBD1. This CDR3 has 14 residues. Germline V CDR1 and CDR2: GTSNPN, SVGIG (reference sequence). Losses at the gene ends were 4 bases for V and 0 bases for J; bases not matched to a gene: 5. The CDR3 DNA reads as TGTGCCTGGACTCGACAGGGACTGAACACTGAAGCTTTCTTT. Protein product: CAWTRQGLNTEAFF.

The rearrangement joins TRBV4-2 to TRBJ2-7, with a tentative D call TRBD1 (6 bases). Trimming shortened V by 3 bases and J by 2 bases, and 20 bases separated the two germline ends. The CDR3 is 17 residues long. In germline, CDR1 is LGHNA, CDR2 YNFKEQ. CDR3 DNA sequence: TGTGCCAGCAGCCAGGGCGTCACAGGGTTAAACACCTACGAGCAGTACTTC. Protein product: CASSQGVTGLNTYEQYF.

This chain links TRBV7-2 with TRBJ2-7; D uncertain. V was pared by 6 bases and J by 5 bases, with 17 bases between. CDR3 size: 14 residues. In germline, CDR1 is SGHTA, CDR2 FQGNSA. This chain's CDR3 is CASRARSERDEQYF. The CDR3 DNA follows: TGTGCCAGCAGGGCTAGATCCGAACGAGACGAGCAGTACTTC. Combining the CDR3 with reference TRBV7-2 and TRBJ2-7 gives the whole variable domain GAGVSQSPSNKVTEKGKDVELRCDPISGHTALYWYRQSLGQGLEFLIYFQGNSAPDKSGLPSDRFSAERTGGSVSTLTIQRTQQEDSAVYLCASRARSERDEQYFGPGTRLTVT.

This clone has a single count. The V gene is TRBV7-8, the J gene TRBJ1-1; a weak D match, TRBD1 (5 bases). The CDR3 extends over 16 amino acids. Germline V CDR1 and CDR2: SGHVS, FQNEAQ. Trimming pared 3 bases from V and 3 bases from J, leaving 17 bases between. CDR3 residues: CASSFTGTITDTEAFF. CDR3 bases: TGTGCCAGCAGCTTCACCGGGACTATAACGGACACTGAAGCTTTCTTT.

This chain joins TRBV11-3 and TRBJ2-6; D gene ambiguous. Per the germline V gene, CDR1 is SGHNT and CDR2 is YENEEA. The CDR3 runs 18 residues. Trimming removed 0 bases from V and 2 bases from J, with 14 bases in between. CDR3 in amino acids: CASSLDQAGSAGANVLTF. The DNA of the CDR3 is TGTGCCAGCAGCTTAGATCAGGCAGGCTCCGCTGGGGCCAACGTCCTGACTTTC.